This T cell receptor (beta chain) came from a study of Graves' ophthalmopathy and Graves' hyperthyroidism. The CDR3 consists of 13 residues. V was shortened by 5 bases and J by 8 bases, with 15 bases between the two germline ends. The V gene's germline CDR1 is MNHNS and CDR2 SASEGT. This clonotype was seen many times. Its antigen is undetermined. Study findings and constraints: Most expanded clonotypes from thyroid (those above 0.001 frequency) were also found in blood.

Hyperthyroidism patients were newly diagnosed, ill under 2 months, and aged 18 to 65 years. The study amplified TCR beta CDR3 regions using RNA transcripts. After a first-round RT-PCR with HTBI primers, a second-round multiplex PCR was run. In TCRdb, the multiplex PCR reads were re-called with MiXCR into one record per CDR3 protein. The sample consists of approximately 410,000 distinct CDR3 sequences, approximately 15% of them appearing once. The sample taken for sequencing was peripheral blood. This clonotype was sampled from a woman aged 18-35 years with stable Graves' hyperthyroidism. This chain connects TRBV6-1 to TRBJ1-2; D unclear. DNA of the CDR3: TGTGCCAGCAGTCCACAGAGGGCTGGCGGCTACACCTTC. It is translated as CASSPQRAGGYTF.